These 2 T cell receptor beta chains came from one sample sequenced in a study of read filtering for tumor transcriptome and immune sequencing. Molecular barcoded adaptors covering alpha/delta and beta/gamma chains were used on 400 to 450 ng RNA. TCRdb passed the reads through MiXCR, listing each CDR3 protein once. The sample has some 50,000 distinct CDR3 sequences, around 21% seen once; the top ten hold under 40%. Sequenced: a population of CD138-negative cells sorted from bone marrow. The receptors derive from a donor at least 40 years old with multiple myeloma.

This clonotype was recorded many times. This chain links TRBV4-2 with TRBJ1-2; 7 bases fit TRBD1. The CDR3 runs 16 residues. Germline V gene sequence: CDR1 LGHNA, CDR2 YNFKEQ. Trimming cost V 1 base and J 3 bases; bases outside gene matches: 8. In DNA, the CDR3 is TGTGCCAGCAGCCAAGCCGTAGGGGGCGGTGACTATGGCTACACCTTC. Amino acid sequence: CASSQAVGGGDYGYTF.

This clonotype was seen a few times. At one end the junction does not follow the germline gene, possibly because of a read error. The chain employs TRBV4-2 and TRBJ2-2; 7 bases align to TRBD2. This CDR3 spans 15 amino acids. The germline V gene has CDR1 LGHNA and CDR2 YNFKEQ. The CDR3 is CAGSQDPGGTGELFF. The CDR3 DNA reads TGTGCCGGCAGCCAAGACCCGGGGGGCACCGGGGAGCTGTTTTTT.